The clone carrying this T cell receptor (beta chain) was seen at least ten times. Amplifying from RNA transcripts, the study obtained TCR beta CDR3 regions. Second-round multiplex PCR followed a first-round RT-PCR using HTBI primers. MiXCR, run by TCRdb on the multiplex PCR reads, gives a single entry per CDR3 protein. The sample records roughly 400,000 distinct CDR3 sequences, 17% being singletons. The data originate from a study of Graves' ophthalmopathy and Graves' hyperthyroidism. V gave up 4 bases and J gave up 0 bases, with 13 bases separating them. This CDR3 has 15 amino acids. Germline V gene lookup returns CDR1 MNHEY and CDR2 SMNVEV (reference sequence).

This receptor was taken from an adult woman with stable Graves' hyperthyroidism. The sample comprised peripheral blood. The chain recombines TRBV27 with TRBJ2-7; a weak D match, TRBD2 (6 bases). The CDR3, as DNA: TGTGCCAGCAGTTGGGCGGGGAGTCCCTCCTACGAGCAGTACTTC. Residues: CASSWAGSPSYEQYF.